Following are 24 T cell receptor beta chains from one sample sequenced in a study of T cell repertoires in cytomegalovirus infection. Using its own MiXCR run on the reads, TCRdb lists one record per CDR3 protein. The table lists approximately 750,000 distinct CDR3 sequences, roughly 35% of them singletons, with roughly 2.8% in the top ten. Sequenced: PBMCs. These receptors came from a human donor in good health (CMV status not recorded). Some clones in this sample may be carry-over from other donors' samples.

This clonotype was seen repeatedly, ten times or more. V and J are TRBV12-3 or TRBV12-4 and TRBJ1-2, with D unclear. The CDR3 is 12 residues long. Trimming removed 2 bases from V and 4 bases from J, with 5 bases in between. This CDR3 reads CASSLNLYGYTF. For the CDR3, the DNA is TGTGCCAGCAGTTTAAACCTCTATGGCTACACCTTC.

This clonotype was counted at least ten times. The chain links TRBV7-2 to TRBJ2-1; 8 bases are a match to TRBD1. Germline assignment: CDR1 SGHTA and CDR2 FQGNSA. The CDR3 length is 14 residues. V was clipped by 6 bases and J by 8 bases; unmatched bases: 9. The CDR3, as DNA: TGTGCCAGCAGTGAGGACAGGGCGATTTATGAGCAGTTCTTC. Translated: CASSEDRAIYEQFF. Combining the CDR3 with reference TRBV7-2 and TRBJ2-1 gives the whole variable domain GAGVSQSPSNKVTEKGKDVELRCDPISGHTALYWYRQSLGQGLEFLIYFQGNSAPDKSGLPSDRFSAERTGGSVSTLTIQRTQQEDSAVYLCASSEDRAIYEQFFGPGTRLTVL.

The V call is TRBV28, the J call TRBJ2-7; D is perhaps TRBD2 (5 bases). Trimming pared 5 bases from V and 9 bases from J, leaving 17 bases between. The CDR3 sequence is 13 residues long. Germline CDR1 MDHEN, CDR2 SYDVKM. Here the CDR3 reads CASSAGLSSGQYF. The CDR3 bases are TGTGCCAGCAGTGCTGGGCTCTCCAGCGGGCAGTACTTC.

The chain carries TRBV2 and TRBJ1-6, with 7 positions matching TRBD1. Germline CDR1 is SNHLY and CDR2 is FYNNEI. Unmatched junction bases numbered 5, after V lost 6 bases and J lost 0 bases. The CDR3 covers 16 residues. The DNA for the CDR3 is TGTGCCAGCAGGACAGGGTCGAGCTCCTATAATTCACCCCTCCACTTT. The encoded protein is CASRTGSSSYNSPLHF.

This clonotype was counted a few times. This chain links TRBV7-9 with TRBJ2-5; 9 nucleotides agree with TRBD2. V was pared by 3 bases and J by 4 bases, with 6 bases of the junction left unmatched. CDR3 length equals 15 residues. The germline V gene has CDR1 SEHNR and CDR2 FQNEAQ (reference sequence). Here the CDR3 DNA reads TGTGCCAGCAGCTTCCTAAAGACTAGCGGAGAGACCCAGTACTTC. Encoded protein: CASSFLKTSGETQYF.

This chain links TRBV19 with TRBJ2-3; D unclear. The CDR3 is 13 amino acids. The V gene's germline CDR1 is LNHDA and CDR2 SQIVND (reference sequence). Trimming took 1 base from V and 2 from J, leaving 4 bases between them. The chain's CDR3 is CASSIGNTDTQYF. The DNA for the CDR3 is TGTGCCAGTAGTATAGGTAACACAGATACGCAGTATTTT.

This clonotype was detected a few times. The gene calls are TRBV11-2 and TRBJ2-2; D remains ambiguous. Trimming cost V 1 base and J 3 bases, with 9 bases left between them. Germline CDR1 reads SGHAT; CDR2 reads FQNNGV. The CDR3 is made up of 15 amino acids. The CDR3 DNA follows: TGTGCCAGCAGCTTAGTGTTACCAGACACCGGGGAGCTGTTTTTT. Its protein product is CASSLVLPDTGELFF. Filled out from reference TRBV11-2 and TRBJ2-2, the complete variable domain reads EAGVAQSPRYKIIEKRQSVAFWCNPISGHATLYWYQQILGQGPKLLIQFQNNGVVDDSQLPKDRFSAERLKGVDSTLKIQPAKLEDSAVYLCASSLVLPDTGELFFGEGSRLTVL.

This clonotype has at least ten counts. This sequence joins TRBV7-8 and TRBJ2-2; the match to TRBD1 covers 8 bases. The CDR3 runs to 16 residues. Germline V gene data show CDR1 as SGHVS and CDR2 as FQNEAQ. Trimming at V came to 1 base and at J to 6 bases, leaving 7 bases not matched to a gene. The CDR3 DNA is TGTGCCAGCAGCTTAGGTTGGACAGGGCGGGCCGGGGAGCTGTTTTTT. Translated, it gives CASSLGWTGRAGELFF.

This clonotype has just a few counts. The chain carries TRBV10-2 and TRBJ1-1; D not resolved. Germline CDR1 WSHSY, CDR2 SAAADI. The length of the CDR3 is 14 residues. V was cut by 6 bases and J by 1 base, with 12 bases left in between. The CDR3 DNA sequence: TGCGCCAGCAGCTTGCAGAACGGGAACACTGAAGCTTTCTTT. This gives the protein CASSLQNGNTEAFF.

The V call is TRBV12-3 or TRBV12-4, the J call TRBJ1-2; TRBD1 matches at 8 bases. V gave up 5 bases and J gave up 3 bases; unmatched junction bases: 8. This CDR3 is built from 15 residues. The CDR3 loop reads CASSASLTGDYGYTF. CDR3 DNA: TGTGCCAGCAGTGCCAGTCTGACAGGGGACTATGGCTACACCTTC.

This sequence joins TRBV9 and TRBJ1-2; 8 bases map to TRBD1. This CDR3 is built from 15 residues. The V gene end was trimmed by 3 bases and the J gene end by 3 bases; junction bases not matched to a gene: 7. The germline gives CDR1 SGDLS, CDR2 YYNGEE. CDR3 coding DNA: TGTGCCAGCAGCGCAACCGACAGGGGCCACTATGGCTACACCTTC. It specifies CASSATDRGHYGYTF.

This clonotype occurred many times. The chain is built from TRBV6-1 and TRBJ1-1; perhaps TRBD1 as D (6 bases). The V end lost 3 bases, the J end lost 0 bases, and 8 bases lay between the germline ends. CDR1 and CDR2 from the germline V gene are MNHNS and SASEGT. The CDR3 runs 14 residues. CDR3 protein: CASSETGLNTEAFF. The DNA for the CDR3 is TGTGCCAGCAGTGAGACAGGCTTGAACACTGAAGCTTTCTTT.

This clonotype has a count of ten or more. Compared with germline, one end of the junction differs, possibly owing to a read error. The gene calls are TRBV7-7 and TRBJ2-1, with D tentatively TRBD2 (5 bases). The CDR3 has 13 amino acids. CDR1 and CDR2 from the germline V gene are SSHAT and FNYEAQ (reference sequence). CDR3 loop: CASSFRENNEQFF. CDR3 nucleotide sequence: TGTGCTAGCAGCTTCCGGGAAAACAATGAGCAGTTCTTC.

This clonotype was seen a handful of times. The chain has TRBV6-5 and TRBJ2-1; 7 bases match TRBD1. The germline gives CDR1 MNHEY, CDR2 SVGAGI. This CDR3 is 12 amino acids long. V lost 4 bases to trimming and J lost 10 bases; unmatched junction nucleotides: 4. This CDR3 reads CASSSDRDEQFF. The CDR3 coding sequence is TGTGCCAGCAGTTCCGACAGGGACGAGCAGTTCTTC.

This clonotype has a handful of counts. The chain joins TRBV5-1 to TRBJ2-2, with 9 bases matching TRBD1. CDR3 length: 13 residues. V shed 4 bases and J 6 bases; nucleotides not matched to a gene: 1. Germline lookup yields CDR1 SGHRS and CDR2 YFSETQ. CDR3 DNA: TGCGCCAGCAGCCACAGGGGGCCCGGGGAGCTGTTTTTT. Its translation is CASSHRGPGELFF.

V is TRBV19 and J is TRBJ1-5; 7 bases are a match to TRBD1. Germline V gives CDR1 LNHDA, CDR2 SQIVND (reference sequence). J lost 5 bases, V lost 3 bases, and 7 bases had no gene match. This CDR3 contains 15 residues. The CDR3 DNA is TGTGCCAGTAGTATTACGCCAGGGGGAGATCAGCCCCAGCATTTT. Its protein product is CASSITPGGDQPQHF.

CDR3 protein: CASRDSPYKGTGELFF. CDR3 DNA: TGTGCCAGCCGGGACTCCCCCTACAAAGGTACCGGGGAGCTGTTTTTT. The chain joins TRBV12-3 or TRBV12-4 to TRBJ2-2, with D possibly matching TRBD2 (6 bases). Trimming removed 8 bases at V and 5 bases at J, with 21 bases between. The CDR3 consists of 16 residues.

With regard to this clonotype: Here the CDR3 omits its conserved ending phenylalanine or tryptophan, so a read error is the likely source. The chain couples TRBV28 to TRBJ1-2; D gene ambiguous. Germline CDR1 reads MDHEN; CDR2 reads SYDVKM. CDR3 length equals 14 residues. CDR3 in amino acids: CAISLGRNRDGYTL. The CDR3 bases are TGTGCCATCAGTTTGGGCAGGAATCGCGATGGCTACACCTTA.

This clonotype was seen only once. An end of the junction does not agree with germline; a read error may underlie this. This chain uses TRBV15 with TRBJ1-2, with no clear D. This CDR3 contains 11 residues. CDR1 and CDR2 (germline): LNHNV, YYDKDF (reference sequence). CDR3 amino acids: CSTSRAYGYTF. The CDR3 region has the DNA TGTTCCACCAGCAGAGCTTATGGCTACACCTTC.

Notes on this clonotype: A junction end diverges from the germline sequence, so it may reflect a read error. This rearrangement joins TRBV4-1 to TRBJ1-2; D is perhaps TRBD1 (5 bases). Germline CDR1 MGHRA, CDR2 YSYEKL. The CDR3 covers 16 residues. Here the CDR3 DNA reads TGTGCCAGCAGCCAAGAATCAGGGTTAGGGAACTATGGCTACACCTTC. Amino acid sequence: CASSQESGLGNYGYTF.

The chain couples TRBV28 to TRBJ1-4, with no clear D. V dropped 4 bases and J dropped 2 bases, with 11 bases sitting between them. This CDR3 region has 15 residues. In germline, CDR1 is MDHEN, CDR2 SYDVKM. The CDR3 here is CASSSSMTTNEKLFF. CDR3 DNA sequence: TGTGCCAGCAGTTCTTCCATGACGACTAATGAAAAACTGTTTTTT.

This clonotype was counted a few times. The chain employs TRBV27 and TRBJ1-1; 7 nucleotides align to TRBD1. The ends lost 6 bases at V and 1 base at J; junction bases unmatched: 11. Germline values: CDR1 MNHEY, CDR2 SMNVEV (reference sequence). CDR3 length: 16 residues. DNA of the CDR3: TGTGCCAGCAGCCGAGACCTCAGGGGGAAGAACACTGAAGCTTTCTTT. It translates to CASSRDLRGKNTEAFF.

This chain uses TRBV6-5 with TRBJ2-2; D ambiguous. CDR3 length: 14 amino acids. Germline lookup yields CDR1 MNHEY and CDR2 SVGAGI. V lost 0 bases, J lost 10 bases, and 12 bases lay in between. The DNA for the CDR3 is TGTGCCAGCAGTTACTCGAGTAACGCGCAGGAGCTGTTTTTT. It encodes CASSYSSNAQELFF.

This clonotype was detected many times. The V call is TRBV7-6, the J call TRBJ1-4; no clear D gene. The CDR3 totals 13 residues. From germline, CDR1 is SGHVS and CDR2 FNYEAQ. The V and J ends lost 2 bases and 3 bases respectively, with 4 bases between them. CDR3 residues: CASSLWANEKLFF. CDR3 nucleotide sequence: TGTGCCAGCAGCTTATGGGCTAATGAAAAACTGTTTTTT. Together with reference TRBV7-6 and TRBJ1-4, the CDR3 gives the full variable domain: GAGVSQSPRYKVTKRGQDVALRCDPISGHVSLYWYRQALGQGPEFLTYFNYEAQQDKSGLPNDRFSAERPEGSISTLTIQRTEQRDSAMYRCASSLWANEKLFFGSGTQLSVL.